These T cell receptor beta chains were read from a single sample in a study of CD8+ T cells in alopecia areata. The data were produced by immunoSEQ multiplex PCR, yet TCRdb's version contains in-frame clones alone and is incomplete. The table shows roughly 120,000 clones, with roughly three fifths occurring only once. Specimen: CD4+ T cells sorted from blood, collected at week 24, from a patient treated with tofacitinib. These receptors were obtained from a human donor with alopecia areata. Both conserved end residues are part of each CDR3. Fields, in order: J gene, V gene, clone size, D gene, CDR3 DNA, CDR3 protein. A D gene is named only where the DNA matches it firmly. Where a row states a size, it is once, few, many or the class of an expanded clone; other rows omit it.

J gene: TRBJ2-3; V gene: TRBV27; clone size: .; D gene: .; CDR3 DNA: TGTGCCAGCAGCCCTAGAGGGGGGGCTTTCACAGATACGCAGTATTTT; CDR3 protein: CASSPRGGAFTDTQYF
J gene: TRBJ2-2; V gene: TRBV30; clone size: .; D gene: .; CDR3 DNA: TGTGCCTGGAGTCAACAGGGACTACCCGGGGAGCTGTTTTTT; CDR3 protein: CAWSQQGLPGELFF
J gene: TRBJ1-1; V gene: TRBV28; clone size: .; D gene: .; CDR3 DNA: TGTGCCAGCAGTTTGGGGCTCTCATCAGGTACTGAAGCTTTCTTT; CDR3 protein: CASSLGLSSGTEAFF
J gene: TRBJ2-5; V gene: TRBV29-1; clone size: .; D gene: TRBD2; CDR3 DNA: TGCAGCGTTAGGACTAGCTTTGAGACCCAGTACTTC; CDR3 protein: CSVRTSFETQYF
J gene: TRBJ1-6; V gene: TRBV5-1; clone size: .; D gene: TRBD1; CDR3 DNA: TGCGCCAGCAGCCAGGGGGTACAGAATTCACCCCTCCACTTT; CDR3 protein: CASSQGVQNSPLHF
J gene: TRBJ1-3; V gene: TRBV7-2; clone size: .; D gene: TRBD1; CDR3 DNA: TGTGCCAGCAGCTCTCTGACAGGGATCTCTGGAAACACCATATATTTT; CDR3 protein: CASSSLTGISGNTIYF
J gene: TRBJ2-2; V gene: TRBV10-3; clone size: .; D gene: .; CDR3 DNA: TGTGCCATCAGTGAGTCTAAGGAAACCGGGGAGCTGTTTTTT; CDR3 protein: CAISESKETGELFF
J gene: TRBJ2-1; V gene: TRBV30; clone size: .; D gene: TRBD2; CDR3 DNA: TGTGCCTGGAGTCCCGCGGGGGATACCTACAATGAGCAGTTCTTC; CDR3 protein: CAWSPAGDTYNEQFF
J gene: TRBJ2-3; V gene: TRBV27; clone size: few; D gene: .; CDR3 DNA: TGTGCCAGCAGTTTGAGGGGACAAAGCACAGATACGCAGTATTTT; CDR3 protein: CASSLRGQSTDTQYF
J gene: TRBJ2-7; V gene: TRBV30; clone size: .; D gene: TRBD1; CDR3 DNA: TGTGCCTGGAGATCCGGGACAGGGAACGAGCAGTACTTC; CDR3 protein: CAWRSGTGNEQYF
J gene: TRBJ2-5; V gene: TRBV5-1; clone size: .; D gene: .; CDR3 DNA: TGCGCCAGCAGCTTGGCCATCAGGAGGGGAGAGACCCAGTACTTC; CDR3 protein: CASSLAIRRGETQYF
J gene: TRBJ2-6; V gene: TRBV5-1; clone size: .; D gene: .; CDR3 DNA: TGCGCCAGCAGCTCCGGCCCCTTACAGGGCGGGGCCAACGTCCTGACTTTC; CDR3 protein: CASSSGPLQGGANVLTF
J gene: TRBJ2-2; V gene: TRBV4-3; clone size: .; D gene: .; CDR3 DNA: TGCGCCAGCAGCCAAGATTCGCGCACCGGGGAGCTGTTTTTT; CDR3 protein: CASSQDSRTGELFF
J gene: TRBJ2-3; V gene: TRBV29-1; clone size: few; D gene: .; CDR3 DNA: TGCAGCGTTGAACCCCGGGGGAAGGATACGCAGTATTTT; CDR3 protein: CSVEPRGKDTQYF
J gene: TRBJ2-7; V gene: TRBV7-8; clone size: .; D gene: TRBD2; CDR3 DNA: TGTGCCAGCAGCTTACGAGGGGTCGGAGCGGGGGCCTACGAGCAGTACTTC; CDR3 protein: CASSLRGVGAGAYEQYF
J gene: TRBJ2-3; V gene: TRBV4-3; clone size: once; D gene: TRBD2; CDR3 DNA: TGCGCCAGCAGCCAACCCAGGACTAGCGGGGGGCCGGATACGCAGTATTTT; CDR3 protein: CASSQPRTSGGPDTQYF
J gene: TRBJ1-1; V gene: TRBV25-1; clone size: few; D gene: .; CDR3 DNA: TGTGCCAGCAGTGCCACAGGGAGCACTGAAGCTTTCTTT; CDR3 protein: CASSATGSTEAFF
J gene: TRBJ2-1; V gene: TRBV30; clone size: .; D gene: .; CDR3 DNA: TGTGCCTGGAGTCCCTTAAATGAGCAGTTCTTC; CDR3 protein: CAWSPLNEQFF
J gene: TRBJ2-7; V gene: TRBV6-5; clone size: .; D gene: .; CDR3 DNA: TGTGCCAGCAGTTACTCGGGGGGGGACAGAGTATACGAGCAGTACTTC; CDR3 protein: CASSYSGGDRVYEQYF
J gene: TRBJ1-1; V gene: TRBV6-5; clone size: .; D gene: .; CDR3 DNA: TGTGCCAGCAGTCTTGATGGGGTCAACACTGAAGCTTTCTTT; CDR3 protein: CASSLDGVNTEAFF
J gene: TRBJ1-4; V gene: TRBV4-1; clone size: .; D gene: .; CDR3 DNA: TGCGCCAGCAGCCAAGATCGACCCAGGGGCGCCAGGGAAAAACTGTTTTTT; CDR3 protein: CASSQDRPRGAREKLFF
J gene: TRBJ1-2; V gene: TRBV5-6; clone size: .; D gene: TRBD1; CDR3 DNA: TGTGCCAGCAGCTTCCGGACAGGGGGGAACTATGGCTACACCTTC; CDR3 protein: CASSFRTGGNYGYTF
J gene: TRBJ2-7; V gene: TRBV30; clone size: .; D gene: TRBD1; CDR3 DNA: TGTGCCTGCCCGGGACAGGGGGCAGTCGAGCAGTACTTC; CDR3 protein: CACPGQGAVEQYF
J gene: TRBJ1-6; V gene: TRBV30; clone size: once; D gene: .; CDR3 DNA: TGTGCCTGGAGTGGGAGCTCCTATAATTCACCCCTCCACTTT; CDR3 protein: CAWSGSSYNSPLHF
J gene: TRBJ2-4; V gene: TRBV9; clone size: .; D gene: TRBD1; CDR3 DNA: TGTGCCAGCAGCGCCCTACGGACAGGCTACTTC; CDR3 protein: CASSALRTGYF
J gene: TRBJ1-5; V gene: TRBV18; clone size: .; D gene: .; CDR3 DNA: TGTGCCAGCTCGACGAATAGCAATCAGCCCCAGCATTTT; CDR3 protein: CASSTNSNQPQHF
J gene: TRBJ2-3; V gene: TRBV5-4; clone size: .; D gene: .; CDR3 DNA: TGTGCCAGCAGCTTGTGGGATACGCAGTATTTT; CDR3 protein: CASSLWDTQYF
J gene: TRBJ1-1; V gene: TRBV6-6; clone size: .; D gene: .; CDR3 DNA: TGTGCCAGCAGTTACGGCCCCCTTTACACTGAAGCTTTCTTT; CDR3 protein: CASSYGPLYTEAFF
J gene: TRBJ1-2; V gene: TRBV10-3; clone size: .; D gene: .; CDR3 DNA: TGTGCCATCAGGAGTGACGGGAACTATGGCTACACCTTC; CDR3 protein: CAIRSDGNYGYTF
J gene: TRBJ2-5; V gene: TRBV30; clone size: .; D gene: .; CDR3 DNA: TGTGCCTGGAGTGTACTGGAGACCCAGTACTTC; CDR3 protein: CAWSVLETQYF
J gene: TRBJ2-4; V gene: TRBV2; clone size: medium-sized; D gene: .; CDR3 DNA: TGTGCCAGCATGGGGCCCGGGGCGGAGGATCAGTACTTC; CDR3 protein: CASMGPGAEDQYF
J gene: TRBJ1-1; V gene: TRBV29-1; clone size: .; D gene: .; CDR3 DNA: TGCAGCGTTGGGGGTGGGGCCCTGAAAGCTTTCTTT; CDR3 protein: CSVGGGALKAFF
J gene: TRBJ2-1; V gene: TRBV6-5; clone size: few; D gene: .; CDR3 DNA: TGTGCCAGCAGTCAGGCAGGGTCTCTCAATGAGCAGTTCTTC; CDR3 protein: CASSQAGSLNEQFF
J gene: TRBJ1-6; V gene: TRBV23-1; clone size: .; D gene: .; CDR3 DNA: TGCGCCAGCAGTCAAGGGCCGAGGGATTCACCCCTCCACTTT; CDR3 protein: CASSQGPRDSPLHF
J gene: TRBJ1-2; V gene: TRBV20-1; clone size: .; D gene: .; CDR3 DNA: TGCAGTGTTCCGAACGGCTATGGCTACACCTTC; CDR3 protein: CSVPNGYGYTF
J gene: TRBJ1-5; V gene: TRBV6-6; clone size: .; D gene: .; CDR3 DNA: TGTGCCAGCAGTTACTCGGGGGGGGCGGGCAATCAGCCCCAGCATTTT; CDR3 protein: CASSYSGGAGNQPQHF
J gene: TRBJ2-5; V gene: TRBV4-1; clone size: .; D gene: TRBD2; CDR3 DNA: TGCGCCAGCAGCCATAACCGGGGGGGCGGAGTGGAGGAGACCCAGTACTTC; CDR3 protein: CASSHNRGGGVEETQYF
J gene: TRBJ2-1; V gene: TRBV19; clone size: .; D gene: TRBD1; CDR3 DNA: TGTGCCAGTAGTATGGGGACAGGGCAGTTCTTC; CDR3 protein: CASSMGTGQFF
J gene: TRBJ1-5; V gene: TRBV10-3; clone size: .; D gene: .; CDR3 DNA: TGTGCCATCACGGAGGGGAGCAATCAGCCCCAGCATTTT; CDR3 protein: CAITEGSNQPQHF
J gene: TRBJ1-2; V gene: TRBV9; clone size: few; D gene: .; CDR3 DNA: TGTGCCAGCAGCGTAGGGGGGGATTACGGCTACACCTTC; CDR3 protein: CASSVGGDYGYTF
J gene: TRBJ1-2; V gene: TRBV25-1; clone size: .; D gene: TRBD1; CDR3 DNA: TGTGCCAGCAGCCCGACAGGGCGCTATGGCTACACCTTC; CDR3 protein: CASSPTGRYGYTF
J gene: TRBJ2-5; V gene: TRBV2; clone size: .; D gene: .; CDR3 DNA: TGTGCCAGCAGTGTGCAGAGTCAACTCCAAGAGACCCAGTACTTC; CDR3 protein: CASSVQSQLQETQYF
J gene: TRBJ1-1; V gene: TRBV29-1; clone size: .; D gene: .; CDR3 DNA: TGCAGCGCCCAAAGACAGTACACTGAAGCTTTCTTT; CDR3 protein: CSAQRQYTEAFF
J gene: TRBJ2-3; V gene: TRBV23-1; clone size: few; D gene: .; CDR3 DNA: TGCGCCAGCAGTCAACCAGCCACAGATACGCAGTATTTT; CDR3 protein: CASSQPATDTQYF
J gene: TRBJ2-7; V gene: TRBV5-1; clone size: .; D gene: TRBD1; CDR3 DNA: TGCGCCAGCAGAGGGCCAGCAGCTTCTACCCCCTATCAGGGGGCATCCTACGAGCAGTACTTC; CDR3 protein: CASRGPAASTPYQGASYEQYF
J gene: TRBJ2-6; V gene: TRBV5-1; clone size: .; D gene: .; CDR3 DNA: TGCGCCAGCAGCTCGGGGACTGCTACCTCTGGGGCCAACGTCCTGACTTTC; CDR3 protein: CASSSGTATSGANVLTF
J gene: TRBJ2-7; V gene: TRBV2; clone size: .; D gene: .; CDR3 DNA: TGTGCCAGCAGTGGAGGACAGAACTACGAGCAGTACTTC; CDR3 protein: CASSGGQNYEQYF
J gene: TRBJ2-2; V gene: TRBV7-6; clone size: .; D gene: TRBD2; CDR3 DNA: TGTGCCAGCAGCTCCGGACTAGTGACGACCGGGGAGCTGTTTTTT; CDR3 protein: CASSSGLVTTGELFF